This entry describes one T cell receptor (beta chain). The junction differs from germline at one of its ends, possibly a read error. These data originate in a study of blood T cells in healthy people across ages. The CDR3 length is 12 residues. CDR1 SEHNR and CDR2 FQNEAQ come from the germline V gene (reference sequence). A second PCR, run for roughly 7 to 12 cycles, used a sample-barcoded 5' primer plus a J-beta primer mix. One entry per CDR3 protein, called by TCRdb with MiXCR from the 5' RACE reads. The table includes 550,000 to 600,000 distinct CDR3 sequences, roughly 43% detected once. The clonotype originates from an elderly man in good health. Material: blood. The chain uses TRBV7-9 and TRBJ2-1, with no clear D. This CDR3 is CSSSLANGEQFF. The CDR3 DNA follows: TGTTCCAGCAGCTTAGCTAACGGGGAGCAGTTCTTC.